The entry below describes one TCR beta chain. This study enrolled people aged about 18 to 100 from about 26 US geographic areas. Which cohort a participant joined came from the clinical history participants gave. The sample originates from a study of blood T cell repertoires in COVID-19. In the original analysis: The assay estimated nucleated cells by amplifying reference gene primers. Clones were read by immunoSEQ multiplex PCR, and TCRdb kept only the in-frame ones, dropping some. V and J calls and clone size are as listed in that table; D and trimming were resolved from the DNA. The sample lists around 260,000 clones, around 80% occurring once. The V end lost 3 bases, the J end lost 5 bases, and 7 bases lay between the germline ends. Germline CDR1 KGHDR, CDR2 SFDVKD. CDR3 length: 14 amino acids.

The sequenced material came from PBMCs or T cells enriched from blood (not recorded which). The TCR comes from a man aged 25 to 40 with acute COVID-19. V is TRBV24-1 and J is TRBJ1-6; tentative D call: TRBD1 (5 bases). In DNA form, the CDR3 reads TGTGCCACCAGTGATGGACAAAATAATTCACCCCTCCACTTT. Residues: CATSDGQNNSPLHF.